This TCR beta chain was identified during a study of T cells expressing NK-cell markers. Notes on the study in general: The CD3+CD56-NKG2C+ fraction was also led by these clonotypes in several donors. In a group of several donors, dominant NKG2C+ clonotypes represented about 1.0-8% of CD8+ T cells.

CDR1 is MDHEN and CDR2 is SYDVKM in the germline V gene. The CDR3 is made up of 14 amino acids. A word on this clonotype: Its antigen remains unidentified.

5'RACE template switching with UMIs generated TCR beta cDNA. TCRdb re-called the 5' RACE reads; one entry per CDR3 protein, DNA not given. Its clone listing holds 300,000 to 500,000 distinct CDR3 sequences. The chain has TRBV28 and TRBJ2-7; TCRdb outputs TRBD1, but without DNA this stays unchecked. The sample comprised blood T cells: a sorted CD56 or NKG2C T cell subset, CD4+ or CD8+ T cells, or bulk PBMC T cells (not recorded which). The TCR was taken from a woman aged 45-65 years in good health. This CDR3 reads CASSPYRGPYEQYF.